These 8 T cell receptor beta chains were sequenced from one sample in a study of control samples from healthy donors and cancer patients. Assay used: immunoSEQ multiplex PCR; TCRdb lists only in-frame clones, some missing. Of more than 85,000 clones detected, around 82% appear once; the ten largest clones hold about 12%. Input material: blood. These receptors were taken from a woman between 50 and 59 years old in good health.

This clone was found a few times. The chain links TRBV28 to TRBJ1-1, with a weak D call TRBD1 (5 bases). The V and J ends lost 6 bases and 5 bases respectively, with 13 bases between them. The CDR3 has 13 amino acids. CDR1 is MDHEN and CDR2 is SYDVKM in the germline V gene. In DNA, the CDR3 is TGTGCCAGCAGGGAAACAGGCGCAACTGAAGCTTTCTTT. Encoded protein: CASRETGATEAFF.

For the CDR3, the DNA is TGTGCCAGCAGCCACTACGAGCAGTACTTC. This sequence encodes CASSHYEQYF. The chain has TRBV14 and TRBJ2-7; no clear D. The V end lost 3 bases, the J end lost 3 bases, and 0 bases lay between the germline ends. The germline CDR1 and CDR2 sequences are SGHDN and FVKESK. The CDR3 contains 10 residues.

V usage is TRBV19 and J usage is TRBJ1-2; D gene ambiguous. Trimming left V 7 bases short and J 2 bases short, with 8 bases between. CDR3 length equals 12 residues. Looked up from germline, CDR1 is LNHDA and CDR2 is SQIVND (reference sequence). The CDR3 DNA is TGTGCCAGTAACGCCAAGAACTATGGCTACACCTTC. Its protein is CASNAKNYGYTF.

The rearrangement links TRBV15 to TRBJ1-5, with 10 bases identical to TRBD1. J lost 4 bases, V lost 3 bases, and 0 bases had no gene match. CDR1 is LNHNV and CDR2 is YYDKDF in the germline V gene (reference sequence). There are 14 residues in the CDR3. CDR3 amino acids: CATSRGQGNQPQHF. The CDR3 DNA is TGTGCCACCAGCAGGGGACAGGGGAATCAGCCCCAGCATTTT.

The CDR3 DNA follows: TGTGCCAGCAGTTTAGGTTTGGCTTCCTACGAGCAGTACTTC. It yields the protein CASSLGLASYEQYF. The chain has TRBV28 and TRBJ2-7; no clear D. V was clipped by 2 bases and J by 1 base, with 9 bases between them. The germline gives CDR1 MDHEN, CDR2 SYDVKM. The CDR3 consists of 14 residues.

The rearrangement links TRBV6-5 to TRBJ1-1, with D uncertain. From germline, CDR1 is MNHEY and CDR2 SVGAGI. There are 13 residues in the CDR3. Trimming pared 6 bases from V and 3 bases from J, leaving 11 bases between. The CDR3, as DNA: TGTGCCAGCAGCGCCGGATACGACACTGAAGCTTTCTTT. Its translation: CASSAGYDTEAFF.

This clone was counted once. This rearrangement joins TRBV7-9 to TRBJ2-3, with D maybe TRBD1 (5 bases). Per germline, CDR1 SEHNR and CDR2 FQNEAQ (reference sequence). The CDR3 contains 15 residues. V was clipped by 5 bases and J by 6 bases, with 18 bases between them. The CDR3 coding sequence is TGTGCCAGCAGCCCTTGGACATCCAACGGGGATACGCAGTATTTT. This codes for CASSPWTSNGDTQYF.

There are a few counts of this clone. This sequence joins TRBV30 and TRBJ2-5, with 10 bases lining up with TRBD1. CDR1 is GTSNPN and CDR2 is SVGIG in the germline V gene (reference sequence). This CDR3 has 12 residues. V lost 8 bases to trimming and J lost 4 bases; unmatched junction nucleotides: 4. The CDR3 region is CASDRGPETQYF. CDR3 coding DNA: TGTGCCAGCGACAGGGGGCCAGAGACCCAGTACTTC.